These 5 T cell receptor beta chains originate from one sample sequenced in a study of human T cells and chemical hapten exposure. Time point noted: pre-sensitization, week 0. Regarding treatment: therapeutic diphenylcyclopropenone sensitization with weekly scalp DPC. Via MiXCR, TCRdb re-called the RACE reads, giving one row per CDR3 protein. Of more than 250,000 distinct CDR3 sequences listed, about 9.4% are singletons. Specimen: whole blood, collected in connection with sensitization to the hapten diphenylcyclopropenone (DPC). Source of these receptors: a middle-aged woman with alopecia areata. Some clones in this sample may be carry-over from other donors' samples.

This clonotype was picked up many times. V is TRBV20-1 and J is TRBJ1-5; no definite D call. V shed 4 bases and J shed 2 bases, with 18 bases lying between them. This CDR3 has 16 amino acids. The germline CDR1 and CDR2 sequences are DFQATT and SNEGSKA (reference sequence). The CDR3 nucleotides are TGCAGTGCTAACTCGTGGGAGAGTTCTCGCAATCAGCCCCAGCATTTT. Amino acid sequence: CSANSWESSRNQPQHF.

The table lists this clonotype with many counts. The rearrangement uses TRBV7-3 and TRBJ1-2; D is ambiguous. This CDR3 comprises 13 residues. V dropped 5 bases and J dropped 5 bases, with 12 bases sitting between them. Germline V gene lookup returns CDR1 SGHTA and CDR2 FQGTGA. CDR3 coding DNA: TGTGCCAGCAGCCTGGACGGGAGGTATGGCTACACCTTC. It specifies CASSLDGRYGYTF.

The chain recombines TRBV6-1 with TRBJ2-7; no clear D gene. Trimming shortened V by 3 bases and J by 2 bases, and 8 bases separated the two germline ends. CDR3 length: 13 amino acids. Germline V gene sequence: CDR1 MNHNS, CDR2 SASEGT. The CDR3 region has the DNA TGTGCCAGCAGTGAGCGGATCGCCTACGAGCAGTACTTC. Its protein is CASSERIAYEQYF.

The V gene is TRBV7-2, the J gene TRBJ2-2, with TRBD2 matching 13 bases. Germline assignment: CDR1 SGHTA and CDR2 FQGNSA. The CDR3 is 20 residues long. The V gene end was trimmed by 1 base and the J gene end by 7 bases; junction bases not matched to a gene: 15. CDR3 in DNA: TGTGCCAGCAGCTTAGTCACTAGCGGGAGGGCAACGGAAATCAACGGGGAGCTGTTTTTT. Encoded protein: CASSLVTSGRATEINGELFF.

This chain uses TRBV10-3 with TRBJ2-1, with 7 bases identical to TRBD2. Germline V CDR1 and CDR2: ENHRY, SYGVKD. The CDR3 has 15 residues. V lost 3 bases and J lost 4; bases outside the gene matches: 6. Here the CDR3 reads CAISETQRGYNEQFF. The CDR3 nucleotides read TGTGCCATCAGTGAAACCCAGCGGGGTTACAATGAGCAGTTCTTC.